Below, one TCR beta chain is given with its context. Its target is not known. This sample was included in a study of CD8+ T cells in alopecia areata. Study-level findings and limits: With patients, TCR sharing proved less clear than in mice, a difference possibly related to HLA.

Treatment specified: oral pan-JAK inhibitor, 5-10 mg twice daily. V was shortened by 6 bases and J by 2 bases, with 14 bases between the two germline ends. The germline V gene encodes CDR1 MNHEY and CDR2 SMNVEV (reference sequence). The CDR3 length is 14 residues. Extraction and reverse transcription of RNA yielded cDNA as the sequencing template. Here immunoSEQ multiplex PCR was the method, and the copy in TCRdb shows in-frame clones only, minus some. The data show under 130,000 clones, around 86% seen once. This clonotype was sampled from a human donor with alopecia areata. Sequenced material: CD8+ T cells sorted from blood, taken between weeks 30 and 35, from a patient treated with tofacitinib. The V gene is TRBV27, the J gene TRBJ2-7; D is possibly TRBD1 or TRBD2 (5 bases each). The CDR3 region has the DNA TGTGCCAGCAGCCCGTGGGGGAGTACCTACGAGCAGTACTTC. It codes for CASSPWGSTYEQYF.